A selection of T cell receptor beta chains follows, all from one sample in a study of blood T cell repertoires in COVID-19. Measured with immunoSEQ multiplex PCR; TCRdb has only the in-frame clones, and not every one. The sample contains 240,000 or so clones, approximately 82% of which appear only once. The sample consisted of peripheral blood. The receptors here all came from a woman aged 18-30 years with acute or convalescent COVID-19. CDR3s include the opening cysteine and the closing phenylalanine or tryptophan. D genes are given only for firm matches. Expanded clones are given a class, and other clones once, few, many or no size at all.

-,TRBJ2-5,-,TRBV7-2,TGTGCCAGCAGCTTTACTAGTGCCCAAGAGACCCAGTACTTC,CASSFTSAQETQYF
TRBD2,TRBJ2-7,-,TRBV5-1,TGCGCCAGCAGCTTGGGCGGGAGGCCGTCCTACGAGCAGTACTTC,CASSLGGRPSYEQYF
TRBD1,TRBJ1-4,-,TRBV7-2,TGTGCCAGCAGCTTACGCACAGGGGCGGAAAAACTGTTTTTT,CASSLRTGAEKLFF
-,TRBJ1-1,-,TRBV29-1,TGCAGCGTTGCGGGGGGCACGAACACTGAAGCTTTCTTT,CSVAGGTNTEAFF
-,TRBJ1-5,few,TRBV12-3/TRBV12-4,TGTGCCAGCAGTTTCACAGCCGATCAGCCCCAGCATTTT,CASSFTADQPQHF
TRBD1,TRBJ1-5,-,TRBV27,TGTGCCAGCAGTGCGTCAACAGGGGGTAGCAATCAGCCCCAGCATTTT,CASSASTGGSNQPQHF
-,TRBJ1-5,-,TRBV24-1,TGTGCCACCAGTGATCACCGGACGGGCAGGGAGCCCCAGCATTTT,CATSDHRTGREPQHF
-,TRBJ2-7,-,TRBV15,TGTGCCACCAGCAGAGGACAAGGAGGGCCTTCCTACGAGCAGTACTTC,CATSRGQGGPSYEQYF
-,TRBJ1-5,-,TRBV2,TGTGCCAGCAGTGGCGGGGGACATCTCAATCAGCCCCAGCATTTT,CASSGGGHLNQPQHF
TRBD1,TRBJ2-7,-,TRBV10-2,TGCGCCAGCTCATCAGGGGGCGACTACGAGCAGTACTTC,CASSSGGDYEQYF
TRBD2,TRBJ2-7,-,TRBV9,TGTGCCAGCAGCGGCGCTGCTTGGACTAGCGGCTCCTACGAGCAGTACTTC,CASSGAAWTSGSYEQYF
-,TRBJ1-1,-,TRBV18,TGTGCCAGCTCACTATTGACAGCAATGAACACTGAAGCTTTCTTT,CASSLLTAMNTEAFF
TRBD1,TRBJ2-5,few,TRBV7-2,TGTGCCAGCAGCACGGACAGGACTCAAGAGACCCAGTACTTC,CASSTDRTQETQYF
-,TRBJ2-3,-,TRBV2,TGTGCCAGCAGCGCACTAGCCTCCACAGATACGCAGTATTTT,CASSALASTDTQYF
TRBD2,TRBJ2-3,-,TRBV6-5,TGTGCCAGCAGGACTAGCGGGAGCACAGATACGCAGTATTTT,CASRTSGSTDTQYF
TRBD2,TRBJ2-1,-,TRBV6-2/TRBV6-3,TGTGCCAGCAGCCCCCGACTAGCGGGAGGGCTCAATGAGCAGTTCTTC,CASSPRLAGGLNEQFF
-,TRBJ1-2,-,TRBV7-8,TGTGCCAGCAGCTTAGTAGCAGGGCAGAACTATGGCTACACCTTC,CASSLVAGQNYGYTF
-,TRBJ2-3,-,TRBV28,TGTGCCAGCAGTTTTTGGGGACAAGGCACAGATACGCAGTATTTT,CASSFWGQGTDTQYF
-,TRBJ1-2,-,TRBV4-3,TGCGCCAGCAGCCAAGCCGGGGGGGTCTATGGCTACACCTTC,CASSQAGGVYGYTF
TRBD1,TRBJ1-4,-,TRBV13,TGTGCCAGCAGCTTCCCGAGGCAGGGGGAGGAAAAACTGTTTTTT,CASSFPRQGEEKLFF
-,TRBJ2-3,-,TRBV5-1,TGCGCCAGCAGCTTGGCCCCGCAGGAAAGAACGCAGTATTTT,CASSLAPQERTQYF
TRBD1,TRBJ2-7,-,TRBV19,TGTGCCAGTAGTCCCGGGACAGGGGCCCCCTACGAGCAGTACTTC,CASSPGTGAPYEQYF
TRBD2,TRBJ2-1,-,TRBV20-1,TGCAGTGCTAGTTCGGCTAGCGGGAGTTATGAGCAGTTCTTC,CSASSASGSYEQFF
TRBD1,TRBJ1-1,few,TRBV5-1,TGCGCCAGCAGCTTAATTCCGGGACAGGGGACCGCTGAAGCTTTCTTT,CASSLIPGQGTAEAFF
-,TRBJ1-1,-,TRBV5-6,TGTGCCAGCCTCCGTGGAGGCAGGGGAAGCACTGAAGCTTTCTTT,CASLRGGRGSTEAFF
TRBD1,TRBJ2-5,-,TRBV24-1,TGTGCCACCAGTGATTTGACAGGGGGGCAAGAGACCCAGTACTTC,CATSDLTGGQETQYF
TRBD2,TRBJ2-3,-,TRBV19,TGTGCCGAAACCCTTAGACTAGCGGGAAGGTCAGATACGCAGTATTTT,CAETLRLAGRSDTQYF
-,TRBJ1-5,-,TRBV24-1,TGTGCCACCAGTGACCCCACGACAGATAGCAATCAGCCCCAGCATTTT,CATSDPTTDSNQPQHF
-,TRBJ1-1,-,TRBV28,TGTGCCAGCAGATCCGAGCAGGGAAGGTATAACACTGAAGCTTTCTTT,CASRSEQGRYNTEAFF
TRBD1,TRBJ1-4,many,TRBV29-1,TGCAGCGCCCAACAGGGGGCTGGTGAAAAACTGTTTTTT,CSAQQGAGEKLFF